A selection of T cell receptor beta chains follows, all from one sample in a study of molecular identifiers for immune sequencing clone quantification. TCRdb used MiXCR to reprocess the PCR reads, holding one entry per CDR3 protein. The table shows approximately 9,000 distinct CDR3 sequences, with roughly 14% occurring only once. The sequenced material came from naive CD8+ T cells from blood, with Jurkat cell RNA spiked in. These TCRs come from a human donor in good health. Some libraries in this study had Jurkat cell RNA spiked in. Each CDR3 is given with its conserved first and last residue. The D gene is left open where the match is weak. Rows may omit the clone size; those that give it use once, few, many or a size class.

v_gene,abundance,d_gene,j_gene,CDR3aa,CDR3nt
TRBV11-2,many,.,TRBJ2-2,CASSPPGRENTGELFF,TGTGCCAGCAGCCCACCGGGAAGGGAGAACACCGGGGAGCTGTTTTTT
TRBV9,many,TRBD2,TRBJ2-6,CASSQVGGTGANVLTF,TGTGCCAGCAGCCAGGTCGGGGGGACTGGGGCCAACGTCCTGACTTTC
TRBV27,many,TRBD2,TRBJ2-7,CASSLTTSGAYEQYF,TGTGCCAGCAGTTTAACGACTAGCGGAGCCTACGAGCAGTACTTC
TRBV6-5,many,.,TRBJ1-1,CASSSGRALDTEAFF,TGTGCCAGCAGTTCGGGGAGGGCACTGGACACTGAAGCTTTCTTT
TRBV27,medium-sized,.,TRBJ2-2,CASSFLSSRTGELFF,TGTGCCAGCAGTTTCTTAAGTAGTCGGACCGGGGAGCTGTTTTTT
TRBV20-1,medium-sized,TRBD2,TRBJ2-7,CSARISGGTFYEQYF,TGCAGTGCTCGGATTAGCGGGGGGACCTTCTACGAGCAGTACTTC
TRBV7-6,medium-sized,TRBD1,TRBJ1-5,CASSFGTENQPQHF,TGTGCCAGCAGCTTTGGGACAGAAAATCAGCCCCAGCATTTT
TRBV7-9,many,.,TRBJ2-3,CASSFPPSLRGGGTDTQYF,TGTGCCAGCAGCTTCCCCCCGTCTTTGAGGGGGGGGGGCACAGATACGCAGTATTTT
TRBV10-3,medium-sized,.,TRBJ2-2,CALGRPGELFF,TGTGCCCTCGGCAGGCCCGGGGAGCTGTTTTTT
TRBV6-5,medium-sized,TRBD2,TRBJ2-5,CASSPHPPTSGATQETQYF,TGTGCCAGCAGTCCACATCCCCCAACTAGCGGGGCGACCCAAGAGACCCAGTACTTC
TRBV5-6,many,.,TRBJ2-2,CATAHWNTGELFF,TGTGCCACCGCCCACTGGAACACCGGGGAGCTGTTTTTT
TRBV18,medium-sized,TRBD1,TRBJ2-7,CASSPPIGGIEQYF,TGTGCCAGCTCACCACCGATAGGGGGCATTGAGCAGTACTTC
TRBV9,medium-sized,.,TRBJ2-7,CASSVWGYGEQYF,TGTGCCAGCAGCGTATGGGGTTACGGCGAGCAGTACTTC
TRBV28,many,TRBD2,TRBJ2-1,CASSLESSGRHNEQFF,TGTGCCAGCAGTTTAGAGTCTAGCGGGAGGCACAATGAGCAGTTCTTC
TRBV10-3,medium-sized,TRBD2,TRBJ2-5,CATRTSGLIQETQYF,TGTGCCACACGGACTAGCGGGCTCATCCAAGAGACCCAGTACTTC
TRBV7-2,medium-sized,.,TRBJ2-1,CASSKPQGGEQFF,TGTGCCAGCAGCAAGCCCCAGGGCGGAGAGCAGTTCTTC
TRBV12-3/TRBV12-4,many,.,TRBJ1-2,CASSSLFGTPNLEGYTF,TGTGCCAGCAGTTCCCTCTTCGGGACACCCAATCTAGAGGGCTACACCTTC
TRBV7-3,.,.,TRBJ2-2,CVSSPGLAENTGELFF,TGTGTCAGCAGCCCGGGACTGGCGGAGAACACCGGGGAGCTGTTTTTT
TRBV27,medium-sized,.,TRBJ2-3,CASSRGTSTDTQYF,TGTGCCAGCAGCCGCGGGACTAGCACAGATACGCAGTATTTT
TRBV3-1,many,TRBD2,TRBJ2-3,CASSQDLSGLAGATNTDTQYF,TGTGCCAGCAGCCAAGATCTTTCTGGGCTAGCGGGGGCCACAAACACAGATACGCAGTATTTT
TRBV6-1,medium-sized,TRBD2,TRBJ2-3,CASSLTSGGARYDTQYF,TGTGCCAGCAGTTTGACTAGCGGGGGGGCCCGGTATGATACGCAGTATTTT
TRBV4-3,medium-sized,TRBD1,TRBJ1-1,CASSQDRRGLIEAFF,TGCGCCAGCAGCCAAGATCGCAGGGGGCTGATAGAAGCTTTCTTT
TRBV4-1,medium-sized,.,TRBJ2-5,CASSQGKGGTQYF,TGCGCCAGCAGCCAGGGAAAAGGAGGGACCCAGTACTTC
TRBV7-9,.,.,TRBJ2-3,CASSSVDQGSDTRYF,TGTGCCAGCAGCTCAGTAGACCAGGGGAGCGATACGCGGTATTTT
TRBV20-1,medium-sized,TRBD2,TRBJ2-7,CSARDRTLAGVTEQYF,TGCAGTGCTAGAGATAGGACACTAGCGGGGGTTACCGAGCAGTACTTC